This T cell receptor (beta chain) was documented in a study of CD8+ T cells in alopecia areata. Study observations and caveats: Within the top 100, expanded CD8+ clones significantly decreased with tofacitinib, as did scalp clonality.

The CDR3 extends over 13 amino acids. Germline loops: CDR1 MNHEY, CDR2 SVGAGI. V was pared by 6 bases and J by 8 bases, with 14 bases between. With respect to this clone: Its antigen is currently unknown.

The sample's treatment: oral pan-JAK inhibitor, 5-10 mg twice daily. After isolation, RNA underwent reverse transcription to generate cDNA as the sequencing template. Sequencing was performed with immunoSEQ multiplex PCR; in TCRdb, only in-frame clones are kept and a portion is missing. The sample lists 180,000 or so clones; 40% to 65% were seen once. The V call is TRBV6-5, the J call TRBJ2-1; perhaps D is TRBD1 or TRBD2 (5 bases each). This receptor was obtained from a human donor with alopecia areata. The material sequenced was CD8+ T cells sorted from blood, taken at week 52, from a patient treated with tofacitinib. Here the CDR3 DNA reads TGTGCCAGCAGGACCCAAGTGGGGGATGAGCAGTTCTTC. Encoded protein: CASRTQVGDEQFF.